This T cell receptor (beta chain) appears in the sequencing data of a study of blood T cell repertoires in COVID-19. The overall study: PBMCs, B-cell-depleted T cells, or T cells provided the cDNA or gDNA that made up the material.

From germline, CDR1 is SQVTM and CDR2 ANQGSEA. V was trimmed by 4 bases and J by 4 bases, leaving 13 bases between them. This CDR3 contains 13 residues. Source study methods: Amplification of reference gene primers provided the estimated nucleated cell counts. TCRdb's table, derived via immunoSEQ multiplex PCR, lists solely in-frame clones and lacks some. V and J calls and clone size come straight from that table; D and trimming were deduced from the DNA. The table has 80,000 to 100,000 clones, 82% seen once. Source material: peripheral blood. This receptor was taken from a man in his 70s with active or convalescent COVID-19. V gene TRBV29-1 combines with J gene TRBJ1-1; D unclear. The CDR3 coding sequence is TGCAGCGTTGGAGGTTGGGAGGGCACTGAAGCTTTCTTT. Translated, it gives CSVGGWEGTEAFF.